This section outlines one T cell receptor (beta chain) sequence together with its context. This specimen comes from a study of follicular helper T cells after annual influenza vaccination. Described time point: 2015-2016 season, 7 days after influenza vaccination. Trimming left V 6 bases short and J 1 base short, with 9 bases between. There are 13 residues in the CDR3. Looked up from germline, CDR1 is KGHSH and CDR2 is LQKENI. Only in-frame clones appear in the TCRdb table, and some are missing; sequencing was by immunoSEQ multiplex PCR. The data show approximately 1,000 clones, roughly 73% seen once.

This TCR derives from an adult who received the influenza vaccine. V is TRBV18 and J is TRBJ1-1; D is possibly TRBD1 (6 bases). The sequenced sample was CXCR5+ CD38+ circulating T follicular helper cells from blood, obtained 7 days after influenza vaccination. Indicated subset: circulating Tfh, non-naive CD4+CXCR5+PD-1+ (ICOS+CD38+ or ICOS-CD38-). The CDR3 DNA is TGTGCCAGCTCTTCGGGACAGAACACTGAAGCTTTCTTT. This sequence encodes CASSSGQNTEAFF.